These T cell receptor beta chains were read from a single sample in a study of T cell responses to AZD1222 COVID-19 vaccine. TCRdb's table, derived via immunoSEQ multiplex PCR, lists solely in-frame clones and lacks some. The table shows around 100,000 clones, with about 90% occurring only once. The sample here was peripheral blood, taken on day 0 of AZD1222 vaccination. The receptors were gathered from an adult in good health. Each CDR3 is given with its conserved first and last residue. Each record gives: D gene, V gene, J gene, clone size, CDR3 DNA, CDR3 protein. The D gene is left open where the match is weak. Clone size appears in some rows only: once, few, many, or a class for an expanded clone.

-	TRBV4-1	TRBJ2-1	-	TGCGCCAGCAGCCAAAGGGCTGAGCAGTTCTTC	CASSQRAEQFF
TRBD1	TRBV4-2	TRBJ1-2	-	TGTGCCAGCAGCCGCCGGGACAGGGGTGGGGAAAATGGCTACACCTTC	CASSRRDRGGENGYTF
-	TRBV12-3/TRBV12-4	TRBJ2-1	-	TGTGCCAGCAGTTATTACAATGAGCAGTTCTTC	CASSYYNEQFF
TRBD2	TRBV4-1	TRBJ2-7	-	TGCGCCAGCAGCCAGGGGACTAGCGAGTCCTACGAGCAGTACTTC	CASSQGTSESYEQYF
TRBD2	TRBV3-1/TRBV3-2	TRBJ2-7	-	TGTGCCAGCAGCCAGGGACTAGCGGGAGTATACGAGCAGTACTTC	CASSQGLAGVYEQYF
TRBD1	TRBV3-1/TRBV3-2	TRBJ1-2	-	TGTGCCAGCAGCCAAGGACAGGGGGTCCGTTGGGGCTACACCTTC	CASSQGQGVRWGYTF
TRBD1	TRBV28	TRBJ1-2	-	TGTGCCAGCACCGACCTCTCTTACGACAGGGCCTCGGACTATGGCTACACCTTC	CASTDLSYDRASDYGYTF
TRBD2	TRBV3-1/TRBV3-2	TRBJ2-7	-	TGTGCCAGCTCCGGTTCCGGGACTATCAACGAGCAGTACTTC	CASSGSGTINEQYF
-	TRBV29-1	TRBJ2-3	-	TGCAGCGTTGACGGGGGTACAGATACGCAGTATTTT	CSVDGGTDTQYF
-	TRBV15	TRBJ1-1	-	TGTGCCACCAGCAGGGCGATAAGGACTGAAGCTTTCTTT	CATSRAIRTEAFF
-	TRBV6-5	TRBJ2-5	-	TGTGCCAGCAGTTACTCGGGGATCCAAGAGACCCAGTACTTC	CASSYSGIQETQYF
-	TRBV5-5	TRBJ1-6	-	TGTGCCAGCAGCCCCGATCATCCGAGCAAATATAATTCACCCCTCCACTTT	CASSPDHPSKYNSPLHF
-	TRBV3-1/TRBV3-2	TRBJ1-1	-	TGTGCCAGCAGCCCCGTTGGGAACACTGAAGCTTTCTTT	CASSPVGNTEAFF
-	TRBV30	TRBJ1-1	-	TGTGCCTGGAGTGTAAGCAGGGTTACTGAAGCTTTCTTT	CAWSVSRVTEAFF
-	TRBV7-9	TRBJ2-1	-	TGTGCCAGCAGCTTAGGGGGGACTCCCAATGAGCAGTTCTTC	CASSLGGTPNEQFF
-	TRBV12-3/TRBV12-4	TRBJ1-4	-	TGTGCCAGCAGTAGGGGGACTAATGAAAAACTGTTTTTT	CASSRGTNEKLFF
-	TRBV28	TRBJ1-4	-	TGTGCCAGCAGTCCCCTCCCCGATGAAAAACTGTTTTTT	CASSPLPDEKLFF
TRBD1	TRBV28	TRBJ1-1	once	TGTGCCAGCAGCCAAAACAGGGGAGCTTTCTTT	CASSQNRGAFF
TRBD1	TRBV10-3	TRBJ2-5	-	TGTGCCACTCGAACCCCGGGACAGGGGAGTGAGACCCAGTACTTC	CATRTPGQGSETQYF
TRBD1	TRBV3-1/TRBV3-2	TRBJ1-2	-	TGTGCCAGCAGCTCAGGACAGGGCTATGGCTACACCTTC	CASSSGQGYGYTF
-	TRBV9	TRBJ2-5	-	TGTGCCAGCAGCCCTGAGGGTGTACTTCGCATGGGAGAGACCCAGTACTTC	CASSPEGVLRMGETQYF
TRBD1	TRBV5-6	TRBJ1-4	-	TGTGCCAGCAGCCCTAACCAGGGGGCATTGACTGAAAAACTGTTTTTT	CASSPNQGALTEKLFF
-	TRBV28	TRBJ2-5	-	TGTGCCAGCAGTACCGGGGGGACCCAGTACTTC	CASSTGGTQYF
-	TRBV5-1	TRBJ2-2	-	TGCGCCAGGGGGAACACCGGGGAGCTGTTTTTT	CARGNTGELFF
-	TRBV30	TRBJ1-2	-	TGTGCCTGGAGACAACAGCACGGGGCCTATGGCTACACCTTC	CAWRQQHGAYGYTF
-	TRBV5-6	TRBJ2-3	-	TGTGCCAGCAGCCCCGCTCCCCGGCCGGACAGATCTAGCACAGATACGCAGTATTTT	CASSPAPRPDRSSTDTQYF
TRBD2	TRBV7-2	TRBJ2-1	-	TGTGCCAGCAGCTTCTTACTAGCGGGAGTAAAAAATGAGCAGTTCTTC	CASSFLLAGVKNEQFF
-	TRBV28	TRBJ1-2	once	TGTGCCGCGCGTCTTATGAACTATGGCTACACCTTC	CAARLMNYGYTF
TRBD1	TRBV6-1	TRBJ1-3	few	TGTGCCAGCAGTGATGGGGGCAGGGGGTATGGAAACACCATATATTTT	CASSDGGRGYGNTIYF
-	TRBV29-1	TRBJ1-1	-	TGCAGCGTTGAAGTCCTAGGGACTGAAGCTTTCTTT	CSVEVLGTEAFF
-	TRBV15	TRBJ2-1	-	TGTGCCACCAGCAACCAACAGGGTGATGAGCAGTTCTTC	CATSNQQGDEQFF
-	TRBV27	TRBJ2-1	-	TGTGCCAGCAGGAGGGGCGGGGTTAACAATGAGCAGTTCTTC	CASRRGGVNNEQFF
-	TRBV27	TRBJ1-1	-	TGTGCCAGCAGGATGACAGCAATGAACACTGAAGCTTTCTTT	CASRMTAMNTEAFF
-	TRBV11-2	TRBJ1-2	few	TGTGCCAGCAGCTTAGATGGGGGAACAGGTAGCTATGGCTACACCTTC	CASSLDGGTGSYGYTF
-	TRBV28	TRBJ2-7	-	TGTGCCAGCAGTTTAGGTCAGACAAACTCCTACGAGCAGTACTTC	CASSLGQTNSYEQYF
TRBD1	TRBV10-2	TRBJ2-2	-	TGCGCCAGCAGGGGGGGACAGGGCACCGGGGAGCTGTTTTTT	CASRGGQGTGELFF
-	TRBV6-4	TRBJ1-1	-	TGTGCCAGCAGTCTTATCGGTGGCACTGAAGCTTTCTTT	CASSLIGGTEAFF
-	TRBV19	TRBJ2-7	-	TGTGCCAGTAGTATTGGGGGCCTGAGCTCCTACGAGCAGTACTTC	CASSIGGLSSYEQYF
-	TRBV6-4	TRBJ1-2	-	TGTGCCAGCAGTGACACAAATCCGACAGGTTACTATGGCTACACCTTC	CASSDTNPTGYYGYTF
-	TRBV10-2	TRBJ1-5	-	TGCGCCAGCAGTGAGCCTAGCAATCAGCCCCAGCATTTT	CASSEPSNQPQHF
TRBD2	TRBV7-9	TRBJ2-2	-	TGTGCCAGCTACACGGAACTAGCGGGAACCGGGGAGCTGTTTTTT	CASYTELAGTGELFF
TRBD1	TRBV14	TRBJ1-6	-	TGTGCCAGCAGCCTCGAACAGGGGACTTCACCCCTCCACTTT	CASSLEQGTSPLHF
-	TRBV7-9	TRBJ1-4	-	TGTGCCAGCAGCCAAGGTGGACCAACTAATGAAAAACTGTTTTTT	CASSQGGPTNEKLFF
TRBD2	TRBV4-1	TRBJ2-2	-	TGCGCCAGCAGCCAAGAGGGACTAGCGGGAGGGCCGGGCACCGGGGAGCTGTTTTTT	CASSQEGLAGGPGTGELFF
-	TRBV9	TRBJ1-6	-	TGTGCCAGCAGCTCGCATCCGGGAAGGGGGGGTTCACCCCTCCACTTT	CASSSHPGRGGSPLHF
-	TRBV15	TRBJ1-3	-	TGTGCCACCAGCAGAGATGTCCTGGGCTCTGGAAACACCATATATTTT	CATSRDVLGSGNTIYF
TRBD1	TRBV13	TRBJ2-7	-	TGTGCCAGCAGCTCCCCGGGACAGGGGAGCGAGCAGTACTTC	CASSSPGQGSEQYF